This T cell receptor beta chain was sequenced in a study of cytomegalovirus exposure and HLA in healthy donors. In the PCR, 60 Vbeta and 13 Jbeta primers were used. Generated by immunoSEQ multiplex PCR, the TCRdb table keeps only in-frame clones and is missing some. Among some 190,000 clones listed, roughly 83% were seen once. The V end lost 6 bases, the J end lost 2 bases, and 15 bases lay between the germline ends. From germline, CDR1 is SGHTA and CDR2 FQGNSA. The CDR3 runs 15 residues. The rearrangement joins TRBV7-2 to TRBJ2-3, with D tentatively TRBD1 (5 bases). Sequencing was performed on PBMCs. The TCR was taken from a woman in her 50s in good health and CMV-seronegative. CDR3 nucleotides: TGTGCCAGCAGTTCGGTGGGCAGGGCCACAGATACGCAGTATTTT. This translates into CASSSVGRATDTQYF.